The rows below give T cell receptor beta chains drawn from one sample of a study of shared clonotypes between healthy human individuals. The assay was immunoSEQ multiplex PCR, and TCRdb's table has in-frame clones only and misses some. The sample carries some 2,500,000 clones, 93% recorded once. The sequencing input was naive CD4+ T cells from PBMCs. The receptors here all came from a man younger than 30 in good health. Some clones in this sample may be carry-over from other donors' samples. CDR3s include the opening cysteine and the closing phenylalanine or tryptophan. The D gene is left open where the match is weak. Expanded clones get a size class; other rows say once, few or many, or leave the size out.

D gene	V gene	clone size	J gene	CDR3 protein	CDR3 DNA
NA	TRBV10-3	few	TRBJ2-7	CAISEFNEQYF	TGTGCCATCAGTGAGTTCAACGAGCAGTACTTC
NA	TRBV2	NA	TRBJ2-3	CASSDEAQSFTDTQYF	TGTGCCAGCAGTGACGAGGCACAGAGCTTCACAGATACGCAGTATTTT
NA	TRBV7-9	NA	TRBJ2-2	CASSLRDRRGATGELFF	TGTGCCAGCAGCTTAAGGGACCGACGGGGAGCCACCGGGGAGCTGTTTTTT
NA	TRBV9	NA	TRBJ1-2	CASSVETANYGYTF	TGTGCCAGCAGCGTAGAAACAGCCAACTATGGCTACACCTTC
NA	TRBV6-6	NA	TRBJ1-5	CASSRTENQPQHF	TGTGCCAGCAGTAGGACGGAGAATCAGCCCCAGCATTTT
TRBD2	TRBV5-1	NA	TRBJ2-3	CASSSLAGDTDTQYF	TGCGCCAGCAGCTCTTTAGCGGGAGACACAGATACGCAGTATTTT
TRBD2	TRBV5-1	once	TRBJ2-2	CASSLILGLAGGPNTGELFF	TGCGCCAGCAGCTTGATCCTGGGGCTAGCGGGAGGTCCAAACACCGGGGAGCTGTTTTTT
TRBD1	TRBV5-1	once	TRBJ2-5	CASMGTQGTDGETQYF	TGCGCCAGCATGGGTACACAGGGGACGGACGGGGAGACCCAGTACTTC
NA	TRBV5-4	NA	TRBJ2-1	CASSLGVLSINEQFF	TGTGCCAGCAGCTTGGGTGTTTTGAGCATCAATGAGCAGTTCTTC
NA	TRBV5-1	NA	TRBJ2-7	CASSLSSDHEQYF	TGCGCCAGCAGCTTGAGTTCGGACCACGAGCAGTACTTC
NA	TRBV28	NA	TRBJ1-1	CASSTTGFGDTEAFF	TGTGCCAGCAGTACAACAGGGTTCGGGGACACTGAAGCTTTCTTT
NA	TRBV28	NA	TRBJ2-1	CASSLLDSGHGFF	TGTGCCAGCAGTTTATTAGATTCGGGACATGGGTTCTTC
TRBD2	TRBV4-2	NA	TRBJ2-3	CASRRAGGTDTQYF	TGTGCCAGCAGACGAGCGGGGGGCACAGATACGCAGTATTTT
TRBD1	TRBV18	once	TRBJ2-6	CASSPGTGGANVLTF	TGTGCCAGCTCACCGGGGACAGGTGGGGCCAACGTCCTGACTTTC
NA	TRBV5-4	once	TRBJ2-5	CASSRQDKETQYF	TGTGCCAGCAGCAGACAGGATAAAGAGACCCAGTACTTC
NA	TRBV19	NA	TRBJ1-2	CASSVREDYGYTF	TGTGCCAGTAGTGTCAGGGAGGACTATGGCTACACCTTC